Each of the 20 T cell receptor beta chains below was sequenced from the same sample in a study of blood T cell repertoires in COVID-19 (dated by TCRdb to 2018 to 2020). Library preparation used the immunoSEQ multiplex PCR assay. As stored in TCRdb, this immuneACCESS dataset retains in-frame rearrangements with V and J assigned. A fraction of the clones does not appear; measured against another copy, unresolved V genes explain less than half of the discrepancy, and the remainder lacks a known reason. A total of 250,000 to 300,000 clones appear in this sample, approximately 88% of them only once. The top ten clones comprise around 2.1% of the sample. The sequenced sample consisted of peripheral blood. Receptors originate from a man aged 50 to 60 with acute or convalescent COVID-19.

CDR3 nucleotide sequence: TGCGCCAGCAGCTTAGATAGGGAGGGCTACACCTTC. Amino acid sequence: CASSLDREGYTF. The rearrangement links TRBV5-1 to TRBJ1-2; unclear D gene. Trimming took 2 bases from V and 8 from J, leaving 10 bases between them. CDR1 and CDR2 from the germline V gene are SGHRS and YFSETQ. The CDR3 has 12 amino acids.

This sequence joins TRBV2 and TRBJ1-4; tentative D call: TRBD1 (5 bases). Trimming cost V 7 bases and J 7 bases, with 10 bases left between them. This CDR3 has 12 amino acids. Looked up from germline, CDR1 is SNHLY and CDR2 is FYNNEI. This chain's CDR3 is CASTPDSEKLFF. CDR3 DNA: TGTGCCAGCACCCCAGACAGTGAAAAACTGTTTTTT. Full variable domain (remainder filled in from reference TRBV2 and TRBJ1-4): EPEVTQTPSHQVTQMGQEVILRCVPISNHLYFYWYRQILGQKVEFLVSFYNNEISEKSEIFDDQFSVERPDGSNFTLKIRSTKLEDSAMYFCASTPDSEKLFFGSGTQLSVL.

The rearrangement joins TRBV2 to TRBJ1-2; 7 bases are shared with TRBD1. The CDR3 runs 14 residues. Germline V gives CDR1 SNHLY, CDR2 FYNNEI. The V and J ends lost 7 bases and 2 bases, in that order; junction bases with no gene match: 7. The CDR3 sequence: CASTTGNLNYGYTF. DNA for the CDR3: TGTGCCAGCACGACAGGGAATCTCAACTATGGCTACACCTTC.

V gene TRBV3-1 (or the pseudogene TRBV3-2) combines with J gene TRBJ2-1; possible D gene TRBD2, 5 bases. Germline CDR1 and CDR2: LGHDT and YNNKEL (reference sequence). Trimming took off 2 bases at V and 0 bases at J, with 14 bases between the two ends. The CDR3 is made up of 17 amino acids. CDR3 nucleotides: TGTGCCAGCAGCCAACCCCTCGGACGGGACTCCTACAATGAGCAGTTCTTC. It codes for CASSQPLGRDSYNEQFF.

This chain uses TRBV12-5 with TRBJ2-1; 9 bases fit TRBD1. J was trimmed by 9 bases and V by 1 base; bases with no gene match: 1. The CDR3 is 13 residues long. Per germline, CDR1 LGHNT and CDR2 FRNRAP. The CDR3 region has the DNA TGTGCTAGTGGTTTGGGACAGGGGGTTGAGCAGTTCTTC. Its translation: CASGLGQGVEQFF.

The CDR3: CATTGQGAFNYGYTF. For the CDR3, the DNA is TGTGCCACTACAGGACAGGGGGCGTTTAACTATGGCTACACCTTC. V and J are TRBV19 and TRBJ1-2; 11 bases line up with TRBD1. The CDR3 runs to 15 residues. With V trimmed by 10 bases and J by 1 base, 8 bases remained unmatched. CDR1 and CDR2 from the germline V gene are LNHDA and SQIVND (reference sequence).

The rearrangement uses TRBV19 and TRBJ1-5; D uncertain. V lost 1 base, J lost 2 bases, and 15 bases lay in between. This CDR3 contains 17 residues. Germline CDR1 reads LNHDA; CDR2 reads SQIVND (reference sequence). The CDR3 DNA reads as TGTGCCAGTAGTATAGGGACTTACGTACGTGGCAATCAGCCCCAGCATTTT. It specifies CASSIGTYVRGNQPQHF. Drawing the rest from reference TRBV19 and TRBJ1-5, the complete variable domain is DGGITQSPKYLFRKEGQNVTLSCEQNLNHDAMYWYRQDPGQGLRLIYYSQIVNDFQKGDIAEGYSVSREKKESFPLTVTSAQKNPTAFYLCASSIGTYVRGNQPQHFGDGTRLSIL.

This chain links TRBV3-1 (or the pseudogene TRBV3-2) with TRBJ1-5, with D hard to call. This CDR3 is built from 13 residues. Germline CDR1 LGHDT, CDR2 YNNKEL (reference sequence). V lost 1 base and J 1 base, leaving 2 bases between the germline ends. The CDR3 sequence is CASSQASNQPQHF. CDR3 coding DNA: TGTGCCAGCAGCCAAGCAAGCAATCAGCCCCAGCATTTT.

This chain joins TRBV3-1 (or the pseudogene TRBV3-2) and TRBJ2-5; 7 nucleotides line up with TRBD2. The CDR3 loop spans 13 amino acids. Per the germline V gene, CDR1 is LGHDT and CDR2 is YNNKEL (reference sequence). Trimming removed 4 bases from V and 4 bases from J; junction bases left unmatched: 3. CDR3 DNA: TGTGCCAGCAGCCCGCGGGGGTCAGAGACCCAGTACTTC. Translated, it gives CASSPRGSETQYF.

This clone has a single count. This chain links TRBV9 with TRBJ2-3, with 7 bases lining up with TRBD2. Germline V gives CDR1 SGDLS, CDR2 YYNGEE. The J segment lost 0 bases and the V segment lost 6 bases, leaving 7 bases of the junction unmatched. This CDR3 has 15 residues. The CDR3 is CASNTLGGSTDTQYF. The DNA of the CDR3 is TGTGCCAGCAACACCCTGGGGGGGAGCACAGATACGCAGTATTTT.

V and J are TRBV29-1 and TRBJ2-5, with 7 bases identical to TRBD2. The CDR3 contains 11 residues. Germline-derived CDR1 and CDR2 are SQVTM and ANQGSEA. V was clipped by 7 bases and J by 2 bases; unmatched bases: 1. CDR3 residues: CSAGGQETQYF. The CDR3 DNA is TGCAGCGCCGGGGGGCAAGAGACCCAGTACTTC.

The V call is TRBV23-1, the J call TRBJ2-2, with 12 positions matching TRBD2. TRBV23-1 belongs to the ORF category, with a function that is uncertain. The CDR3 covers 17 residues. The J segment lost 6 bases and the V segment lost 3 bases, leaving 8 bases of the junction unmatched. The CDR3, as DNA: TGCGCCAGCAGTCACCGATCTAGCGGGGGGGTCCCCGGGGAGCTGTTTTTT. Its translation is CASSHRSSGGVPGELFF.

V is TRBV5-1 and J is TRBJ1-4; 12 nucleotides align to TRBD1. The CDR3 runs to 15 residues. The junction had 3 bases not matched to a gene; V was cut back by 1 base and J by 8 bases. Germline-derived CDR1 and CDR2 are SGHRS and YFSETQ. DNA of the CDR3: TGCGCCAGCAGCTTGTCCGGGACAGGGGGCGAAAAACTGTTTTTT. Translating gives CASSLSGTGGEKLFF.

The rearrangement links TRBV18 to TRBJ1-1; D call uncertain. Deletions cut 8 bases from V and 1 base from J, with 11 bases between. Germline-derived CDR1 and CDR2 are KGHSH and LQKENI. The CDR3 is made up of 13 amino acids. CDR3 region: CASASRGNTEAFF. CDR3 in DNA: TGTGCCAGCGCCTCTAGAGGGAACACTGAAGCTTTCTTT.

The CDR3 sequence is CASSPPLGQPQETQYF. For the CDR3, the DNA is TGCGCCAGCAGCCCGCCCCTGGGACAGCCCCAAGAGACCCAGTACTTC. This chain links TRBV5-1 with TRBJ2-5, with TRBD1 matching over 7 bases. CDR3 length: 16 amino acids. The V and J ends lost 4 bases and 1 base, in that order; junction bases with no gene match: 10. Germline-derived CDR1 and CDR2 are SGHRS and YFSETQ.

The rearrangement uses TRBV6-1 and TRBJ1-4; 10 nucleotides align to TRBD1. Germline loops: CDR1 MNHNS, CDR2 SASEGT. V gave up 0 bases and J gave up 0 bases; unmatched junction bases: 7. This CDR3 is built from 19 residues. CDR3 sequence reads: CASSEAGQGESSTNEKLFF. The CDR3 coding sequence is TGTGCCAGCAGTGAAGCCGGACAGGGGGAATCCTCAACTAATGAAAAACTGTTTTTT.

The J gene is TRBJ2-3, the V gene TRBV12-5; 11 nucleotides agree with TRBD1. This CDR3 is 15 amino acids long. Germline values: CDR1 LGHNT, CDR2 FRNRAP. Trimming removed 6 bases from V and 5 bases from J; junction bases left unmatched: 7. The CDR3: CASGLGQGAGDTQYF. The CDR3 DNA sequence: TGTGCTAGTGGACTCGGACAGGGGGCAGGAGATACGCAGTATTTT.

The chain couples TRBV2 to TRBJ2-5; maybe TRBD2 (6 bases). The CDR3 runs to 16 residues. The ends were cut back, 7 bases at V and 1 base at J, with 19 bases in the middle. Per germline, CDR1 SNHLY and CDR2 FYNNEI. CDR3: CASKGRREFLQETQYF. CDR3 nucleotides: TGTGCCAGCAAAGGACGCCGGGAGTTCCTCCAAGAGACCCAGTACTTC.

This chain connects TRBV19 to TRBJ1-2; D not certain. Looked up from germline, CDR1 is LNHDA and CDR2 is SQIVND (reference sequence). The length of the CDR3 is 15 residues. Trimming took off 2 bases at V and 6 bases at J, with 16 bases between the two ends. Written as DNA, the CDR3 is TGTGCCAGTAGTATAAGGCGGCCCCCGGAAAATGGCTACACCTTC. This codes for CASSIRRPPENGYTF.

The rearrangement joins TRBV11-3 to TRBJ2-2; D gene uncertain. V lost 5 bases and J 6 bases, leaving 10 bases between the germline ends. The CDR3 length is 13 residues. Germline CDR1 and CDR2: SGHNT and YENEEA. The CDR3 reads CASSLGAAGELFF. The CDR3 DNA sequence: TGTGCCAGCAGCCTTGGAGCCGCCGGGGAGCTGTTTTTT.